This TCR beta chain was retrieved from a study of blood T cell repertoires in COVID-19. The wider study: Samples came from the United States, Italy and Spain, spanning acute and convalescent COVID-19.

The CDR3 extends over 16 amino acids. Germline values: CDR1 SGDLS, CDR2 YYNGEE. The ends were cut back, 0 bases at V and 4 bases at J, with 13 bases in the middle. Per the original methods: It was from reference gene primer amplification that nucleated cell counts were estimated. TCRdb keeps only in-frame clones here, not all; method: immunoSEQ multiplex PCR. The V and J calls and clone size come from that table; D and trimming were worked out from the DNA. Altogether 200,000 to 300,000 clones are present, over 75% being singletons, with the ten largest covering about 1.9%. This chain uses TRBV9 with TRBJ2-2; tentative D call: TRBD1 (6 bases). Material for sequencing was peripheral blood. This clonotype was obtained from a man aged 30 to 45 who had recovered from COVID-19. Here the CDR3 reads CASSVGGRGITGELFF. The CDR3 DNA reads TGTGCCAGCAGCGTAGGCGGCAGGGGTATCACCGGGGAGCTGTTTTTT.